The source of this T cell receptor (beta chain) is a study of HIV-infected children after antiretroviral therapy interruption. Study details: Continuous-treatment samples came from weeks 0, 48 and 150.

Unique molecular identifiers were included in an RNA-based 3' RACE TCR library. Each CDR3 protein is one row after TCRdb ran MiXCR on the 3' RACE reads. The table lists 40,000 or so distinct CDR3 sequences, more than 6.5% of them singletons. This sample's treatment: PENTA 11 planned treatment interruption arm or continuous ART arm. The sample consisted of CD45RA+ CD4+ T cells from PBMCs, pooled from several time points, taken from a donor given antiretroviral therapy, either interrupted or continuous. Subset in this sample: naive CD4+ CD45RA+ CD45RO- T cells. This clonotype was obtained from a pool of human donors with HIV.

CDR3: CASSLGGQSAGNTIYF. In nucleotides, the CDR3 is TGCGCCAGCAGTCTCGGGGGACAGTCCGCTGGAAACACCATATATTTT. This rearrangement joins TRBV10-2 to TRBJ1-3; TRBD1 matches 7 bases. After removal of 5 bases from V and 2 bases from J, the junction contained 9 bases not matched to a gene. The CDR3 is 16 residues long. Germline V CDR1 and CDR2: WSHSY, SAAADI.